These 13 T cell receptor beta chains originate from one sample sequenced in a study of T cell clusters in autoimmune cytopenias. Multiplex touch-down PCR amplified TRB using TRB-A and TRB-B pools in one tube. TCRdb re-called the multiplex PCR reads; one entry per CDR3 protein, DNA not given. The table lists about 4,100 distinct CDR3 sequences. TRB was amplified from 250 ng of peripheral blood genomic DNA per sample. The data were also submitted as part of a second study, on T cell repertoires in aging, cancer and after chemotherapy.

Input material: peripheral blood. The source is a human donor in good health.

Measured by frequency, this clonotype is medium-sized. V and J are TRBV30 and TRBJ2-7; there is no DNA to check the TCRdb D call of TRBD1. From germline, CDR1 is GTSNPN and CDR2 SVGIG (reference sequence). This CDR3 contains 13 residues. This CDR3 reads CASDRGAGYEQYF.

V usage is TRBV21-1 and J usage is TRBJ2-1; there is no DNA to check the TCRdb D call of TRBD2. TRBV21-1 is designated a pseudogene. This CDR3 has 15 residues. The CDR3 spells CASSKEAGGLDEQFF.

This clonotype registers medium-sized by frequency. Here the CDR3 reads CASSTDRGPREQYF. The chain uses TRBV7-6 and TRBJ2-7; absent DNA, TCRdb's TRBD1 call cannot be checked. The germline V gene has CDR1 SGHVS and CDR2 FNYEAQ. The CDR3 has 14 amino acids.

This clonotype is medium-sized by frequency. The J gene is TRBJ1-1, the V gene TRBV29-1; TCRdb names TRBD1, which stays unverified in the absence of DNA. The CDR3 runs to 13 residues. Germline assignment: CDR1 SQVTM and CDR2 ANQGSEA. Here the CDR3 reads CSVQQGRDTEAFF.

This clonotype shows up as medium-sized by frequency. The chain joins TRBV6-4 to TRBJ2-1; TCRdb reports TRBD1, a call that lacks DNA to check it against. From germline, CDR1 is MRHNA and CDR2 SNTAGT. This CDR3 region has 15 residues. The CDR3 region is CASSDGAGGSAEQFF.

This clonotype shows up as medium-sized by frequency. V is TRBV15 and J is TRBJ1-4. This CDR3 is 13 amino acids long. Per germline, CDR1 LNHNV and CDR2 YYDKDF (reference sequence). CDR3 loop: CATSLNPFVELFF. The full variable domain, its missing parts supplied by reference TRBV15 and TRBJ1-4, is DAMVIQNPRYQVTQFGKPVTLSCSQTLNHNVMYWYQQKSSQAPKLLFHYYDKDFNNEADTPDNFQSRRPNTSFCFLDIRSPGLGDTAMYLCATSLNPFVELFFGSGTQLSVL.

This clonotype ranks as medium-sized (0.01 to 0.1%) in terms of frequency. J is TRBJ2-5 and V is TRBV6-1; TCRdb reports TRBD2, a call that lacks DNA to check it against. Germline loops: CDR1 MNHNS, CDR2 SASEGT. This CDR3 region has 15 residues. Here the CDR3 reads CATLGVAGAQETQYF.

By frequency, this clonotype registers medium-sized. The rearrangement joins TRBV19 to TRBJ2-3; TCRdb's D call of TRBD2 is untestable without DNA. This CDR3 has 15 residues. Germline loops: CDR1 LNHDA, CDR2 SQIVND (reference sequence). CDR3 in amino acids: CASRTRGESTDTQYF.

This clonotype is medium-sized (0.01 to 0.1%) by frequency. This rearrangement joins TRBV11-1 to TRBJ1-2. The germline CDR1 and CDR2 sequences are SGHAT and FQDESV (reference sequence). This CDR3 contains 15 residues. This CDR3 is CASSLEPRLGYGYTF. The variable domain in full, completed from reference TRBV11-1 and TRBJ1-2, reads EAEVAQSPRYKITEKSQAVAFWCDPISGHATLYWYRQILGQGPELLVQFQDESVVDDSQLPKDRFSAERLKGVDSTLKIQPAELGDSAMYLCASSLEPRLGYGYTFGSGTRLTVV.

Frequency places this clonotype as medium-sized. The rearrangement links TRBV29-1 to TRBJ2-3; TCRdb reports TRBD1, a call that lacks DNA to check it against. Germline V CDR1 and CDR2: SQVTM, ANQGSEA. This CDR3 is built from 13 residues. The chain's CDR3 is CSVAGGSTDTQYF.

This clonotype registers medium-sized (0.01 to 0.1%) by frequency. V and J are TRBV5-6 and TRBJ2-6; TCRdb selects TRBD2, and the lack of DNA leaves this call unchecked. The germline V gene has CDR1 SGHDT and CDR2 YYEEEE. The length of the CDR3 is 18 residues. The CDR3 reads CASSSLAGPYSGANVLTF.

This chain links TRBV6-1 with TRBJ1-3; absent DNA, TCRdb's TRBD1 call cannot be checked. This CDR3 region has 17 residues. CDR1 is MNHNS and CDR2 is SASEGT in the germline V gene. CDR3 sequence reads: CASSNPSTGGFGNTIYF.

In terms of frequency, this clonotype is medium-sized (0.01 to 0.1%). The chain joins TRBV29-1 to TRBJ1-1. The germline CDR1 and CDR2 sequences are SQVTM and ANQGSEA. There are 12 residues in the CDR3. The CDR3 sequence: CSEMGRNTEAFF.